Given below is one TCR beta chain in context. The CDR3 sequence is 16 residues long. The germline gives CDR1 MNHEY, CDR2 SMNVEV (reference sequence). The J segment lost 1 base and the V segment lost 3 bases, leaving 7 bases of the junction unmatched. This entry belongs to a study of cytomegalovirus exposure and HLA in healthy donors. The PCR employed 60 Vbeta primers together with 13 Jbeta primers. TCRdb's copy holds only in-frame clones and misses some; the assay was immunoSEQ multiplex PCR. The repertoire consists of tens of thousands of clones, with roughly four fifths occurring once and the leading ten covering 1.9%.

The genes are TRBV27 and TRBJ2-7, with 9 bases aligning to TRBD2. The source is a man between 18 and 35 years old in good health and CMV-seronegative. The sequencing input was PBMCs. DNA of the CDR3: TGTGCCAGCAGTTTGGAGAGCGGGAGGTCATCCTACGAGCAGTACTTC. As protein: CASSLESGRSSYEQYF.